Listed below are T cell receptor beta chains from one sample, sequenced in a study of vaccination and CD4 T cells after COVID-19. Their cognate antigens are unknown. MiXCR, run by TCRdb on the PCR reads, gives a single entry per CDR3 protein. The sample lists 18,000 or so distinct CDR3 sequences, 51% occurring once. The input for sequencing was CD4+ T cells from blood, cultured in vitro, taken about 7 months after SARS-CoV-2 vaccination. The receptors were gathered from a human donor who had recovered from COVID-19. Each CDR3 is given with its conserved first and last residue. Each record gives: J gene, V gene, D gene, clone size, CDR3 protein, CDR3 DNA. A D gene is named only where the DNA matches it firmly. The listing skips clone size in some rows; elsewhere it reads once, few, many or a size class.

TRBJ1-2	TRBV2	TRBD1	.	CASSADRGVPNYGYTF	TGTGCCAGCAGCGCGGACAGGGGTGTCCCTAACTATGGCTACACCTTC
TRBJ2-7	TRBV6-2/TRBV6-3	.	.	CASKSPGGQTYEQYF	TGTGCCAGCAAATCTCCCGGCGGCCAGACCTACGAGCAGTACTTC
TRBJ2-1	TRBV10-2	.	.	CASSGLDYNEQFF	TGCGCCAGCAGTGGATTAGACTACAATGAGCAGTTCTTC
TRBJ2-4	TRBV20-1	.	few	CSAESGSKNIQYF	TGCAGTGCTGAAAGCGGTTCCAAAAACATTCAGTACTTC
TRBJ1-1	TRBV2	.	few	CASREEGGNTEAFF	TGTGCCAGCAGGGAGGAAGGAGGGAACACTGAAGCTTTCTTT
TRBJ1-2	TRBV6-5	TRBD1	few	CASSFDDRGAFNYGYTF	TGTGCCAGCAGTTTTGATGACAGGGGTGCTTTTAACTATGGCTACACCTTC
TRBJ1-2	TRBV7-3	.	few	CASSTQQGVAYTF	TGTGCCAGCAGCACCCAACAAGGGGTTGCCTACACCTTC
TRBJ2-3	TRBV7-3	.	few	CASSFAGSGDTQYF	TGTGCCAGCAGCTTCGCGGGTTCCGGGGATACGCAGTATTTT
TRBJ2-3	TRBV7-8	.	.	CASSPTPSAGTDTQYF	TGTGCCAGCAGCCCCACCCCCAGCGCCGGCACAGATACGCAGTATTTT
TRBJ2-7	TRBV2	.	.	CASSEYYEQYF	TGTGCCAGCAGTGAATACTACGAGCAGTACTTC
TRBJ1-5	TRBV24-1	.	.	CATSDVDQPQHF	TGTGCCACCAGTGACGTTGATCAGCCCCAGCATTTT
TRBJ1-6	TRBV25-1	.	.	CASASLTSYNSPLHF	TGTGCCAGCGCTTCTCTGACATCGTATAATTCACCCCTCCACTTT
TRBJ1-2	TRBV7-2	.	.	CASSRTRANYGYTF	TGTGCCAGCAGCCGGACGAGGGCTAACTATGGCTACACCTTC
TRBJ2-3	TRBV7-3	.	.	CASTLSGGPTDTQYF	TGTGCCAGCACTCTCTCCGGGGGGCCCACAGATACGCAGTATTTT
TRBJ2-5	TRBV27	TRBD2	.	CASSFRAGVGTQYF	TGTGCCAGCAGTTTCCGGGCGGGGGTTGGGACCCAGTACTTC
TRBJ2-5	TRBV29-1	TRBD1	.	CSVEPGTGNQETQYF	TGCAGCGTTGAACCCGGGACAGGGAACCAAGAGACCCAGTACTTC
TRBJ2-7	TRBV5-1	TRBD2	.	CASSPVAGVGEQYF	TGCGCCAGCAGCCCGGTGGCGGGGGTTGGCGAGCAGTACTTC
TRBJ1-1	TRBV7-3	.	.	CASSVSTGTEAFF	TGTGCCAGCAGCGTCTCGACAGGTACAGAAGCTTTCTTT
TRBJ1-6	TRBV2	.	.	CASSESIDRIWPPLHF	TGTGCCAGCAGTGAATCAATCGACCGGATTTGGCCACCCCTCCACTTT
TRBJ1-5	TRBV19	.	few	CASSPGSNRQPQHF	TGTGCCAGTAGTCCAGGGAGTAATCGGCAGCCCCAGCATTTT
TRBJ2-1	TRBV7-9	TRBD2	.	CASSLPRRLAGRYNEQFF	TGTGCCAGCAGCTTACCCCGTCGACTAGCGGGAAGGTACAATGAGCAGTTCTTC
TRBJ1-2	TRBV6-1	.	few	CASRPRASYGYTF	TGTGCCAGCAGGCCGCGAGCATCTTATGGCTACACCTTC
TRBJ2-3	TRBV2	.	.	CASREGLSRTTDTQYF	TGTGCCAGCAGAGAAGGACTCTCACGTACCACAGATACGCAGTATTTT
TRBJ1-6	TRBV7-3	TRBD1	.	CASSLTGGGSPLHF	TGTGCCAGCAGCTTAACAGGGGGCGGCTCACCCCTCCACTTT
TRBJ2-2	TRBV7-2	TRBD2	few	CASSSDGGRYTGELFF	TGTGCCAGCAGCTCGGACGGGGGGAGGTACACCGGGGAGCTGTTTTTT
TRBJ2-1	TRBV6-1	TRBD2	.	CATRQDTSGGYNEQFF	TGTGCCACCCGACAAGACACTAGCGGGGGGTACAATGAGCAGTTCTTC
TRBJ2-2	TRBV7-2	.	.	CASSLEAATGELFF	TGTGCCAGCAGCTTAGAGGCAGCGACCGGGGAGCTGTTTTTT
TRBJ2-7	TRBV7-2	TRBD2	.	CASSPMGLAGAYEQYF	TGTGCCAGCAGCCCCATGGGACTAGCGGGAGCCTACGAGCAGTACTTC
TRBJ2-5	TRBV19	.	once	CASRALGRRGETQYF	TGTGCCAGTAGAGCCCTGGGCCGGAGAGGGGAGACCCAGTACTTC
TRBJ2-1	TRBV15	TRBD1	.	CATSRGGTGRNNEQFF	TGTGCCACCAGCAGAGGTGGGACAGGGAGAAACAATGAGCAGTTCTTC
TRBJ1-5	TRBV20-1	TRBD1	.	CSAGGQGNQPQHF	TGCAGTGCTGGGGGACAGGGGAATCAGCCCCAGCATTTT
TRBJ2-6	TRBV24-1	TRBD1	once	CATSDPDRDSFSGANVLTF	TGTGCCACCAGTGATCCCGACCGGGACAGCTTCTCTGGGGCCAACGTCCTGACTTTC
TRBJ2-5	TRBV11-2	TRBD1	.	CASSLSGTGVWETQYF	TGTGCCAGCAGCTTATCCGGGACAGGGGTGTGGGAGACCCAGTACTTC
TRBJ1-2	TRBV6-2/TRBV6-3	.	few	CASSLRATGGGYTF	TGTGCCAGCTCCCTGAGAGCGACAGGCGGTGGCTACACCTTC
TRBJ2-3	TRBV6-1	TRBD2	few	CASRLGLADTQYF	TGTGCCAGCAGGCTGGGACTAGCAGATACGCAGTATTTT
TRBJ1-2	TRBV20-1	TRBD1	few	CSARDPGQGEALKTF	TGCAGTGCTAGAGATCCGGGACAGGGGGAAGCACTAAAGACCTTC
TRBJ2-2	TRBV7-3	TRBD2	medium-sized	CASSTSGTSTGELFF	TGTGCCAGCAGCACATCCGGGACTAGCACCGGGGAGCTGTTTTTT
TRBJ1-3	TRBV28	.	.	CASSLSGRASSGNTIYF	TGTGCCAGCAGTTTATCGGGCAGGGCGAGCTCTGGAAACACCATATATTTT
TRBJ2-7	TRBV7-3	TRBD1	few	CASSGRDRAYEQYF	TGTGCCAGCAGCGGAAGGGACAGAGCCTACGAGCAGTACTTC
TRBJ2-5	TRBV6-1	.	.	CASSNDGGWGALETQYF	TGTGCCAGCAGTAACGACGGGGGGTGGGGGGCCTTAGAGACCCAGTACTTC
TRBJ1-1	TRBV7-3	TRBD1	.	CASSLTEGANTEAFF	TGTGCCAGCAGCTTAACGGAGGGGGCGAACACTGAAGCTTTCTTT
TRBJ2-4	TRBV24-1	TRBD2	.	CATSDGGGDIQYF	TGTGCCACCAGTGACGGCGGGGGGGACATTCAGTACTTC
TRBJ1-1	TRBV11-3	.	few	CASSTSRLGTEAFF	TGTGCCAGCAGTACCTCCAGGCTGGGGACTGAAGCTTTCTTT
TRBJ2-5	TRBV2	.	.	CASRVVGQTQYF	TGTGCCAGCAGGGTCGTTGGTCAGACCCAGTACTTC
TRBJ2-2	TRBV7-2	.	.	CASSPPWANTGELFF	TGTGCCAGCAGCCCTCCGTGGGCGAACACCGGGGAGCTGTTTTTT